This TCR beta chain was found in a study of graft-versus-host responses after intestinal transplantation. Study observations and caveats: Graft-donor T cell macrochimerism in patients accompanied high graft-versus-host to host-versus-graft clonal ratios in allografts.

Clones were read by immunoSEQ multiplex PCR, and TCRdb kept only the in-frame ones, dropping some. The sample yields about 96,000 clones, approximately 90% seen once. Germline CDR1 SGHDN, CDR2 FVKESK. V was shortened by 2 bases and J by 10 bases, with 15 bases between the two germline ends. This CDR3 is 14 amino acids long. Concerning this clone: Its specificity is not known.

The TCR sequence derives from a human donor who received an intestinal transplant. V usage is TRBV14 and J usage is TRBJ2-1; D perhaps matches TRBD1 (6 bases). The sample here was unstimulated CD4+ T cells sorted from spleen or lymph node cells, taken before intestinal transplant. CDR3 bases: TGTGCCAGCAGCCAATTGTCTGGGGGCAGAGAGCAGTTCTTC. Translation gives CASSQLSGGREQFF.